The 12 T cell receptor beta chains listed next were all sequenced from one sample in a study of PD-1 blockade in mismatch repair-deficient tumors. Clones were read by immunoSEQ multiplex PCR, and TCRdb kept only the in-frame ones, dropping some. The profile shows some 19,000 clones, roughly 82% of them singletons. This specimen consisted of PBMCs, obtained 52 weeks after starting pembrolizumab. The receptor set was obtained from an adult with mismatch repair-deficient cancer.

The V gene is TRBV15, the J gene TRBJ1-1; D gene unclear. The V end was cut by 0 bases, the J end by 3 bases, with 11 bases between. CDR3 length equals 15 residues. The germline gives CDR1 LNHNV, CDR2 YYDKDF (reference sequence). The CDR3 region is CATSRDSAADTEAFF. The CDR3 coding sequence is TGTGCCACCAGCAGAGACTCGGCGGCCGACACTGAAGCTTTCTTT.

This clone turned up a few times. The chain couples TRBV6-5 to TRBJ2-7; 7 bases align to TRBD2. The germline CDR1 and CDR2 sequences are MNHEY and SVGAGI. The CDR3 is 13 residues long. V shed 0 bases, J shed 5 bases, and the junction held 1 base outside the gene matches. The CDR3 loop is CASSYSGGNEQYF. CDR3 nucleotide sequence: TGTGCCAGCAGTTACTCGGGGGGGAACGAGCAGTACTTC.

The gene calls are TRBV5-5 and TRBJ1-6; D is possibly TRBD1 (5 bases). The V gene lost 3 bases and the J gene lost 7 bases, with 17 bases spanning the gap. CDR3 length: 16 residues. Germline V lookup: CDR1 SGHKS, CDR2 YYEKEE (reference sequence). Written as DNA, the CDR3 is TGTGCCAGCAGCTGGGATGAGGGGAGGCAGAATTCACCCCTCCACTTT. Residues: CASSWDEGRQNSPLHF.

The chain carries TRBV28 and TRBJ1-1; 10 bases are shared with TRBD1. The CDR3 sequence is 18 residues long. CDR1 MDHEN and CDR2 SYDVKM come from the germline V gene. V trimming: 2 bases; J trimming: 1 base; junction bases outside the gene matches: 10. CDR3 region: CASSLGTGDELWNTEAFF. DNA of the CDR3: TGTGCCAGCAGTTTAGGGACAGGGGATGAGTTGTGGAACACTGAAGCTTTCTTT.

This chain links TRBV27 with TRBJ2-5, with 8 bases identical to TRBD1. Germline lookup yields CDR1 MNHEY and CDR2 SMNVEV (reference sequence). V dropped 5 bases and J dropped 0; count of bases not matched to a gene: 5. This CDR3 has 15 residues. CDR3 sequence reads: CASSKGQGNQETQYF. CDR3 DNA: TGTGCCAGCAGTAAAGGACAGGGCAACCAAGAGACCCAGTACTTC.

The CDR3 nucleotides are TGTGCCAGCAGCTGGACTACCGCCTACGAGCAGTACTTC. It codes for CASSWTTAYEQYF. The gene calls are TRBV5-5 and TRBJ2-7; perhaps TRBD2 as D (6 bases). V lost 3 bases, J lost 2 bases, and 9 bases lay in between. This CDR3 has 13 residues. Germline-derived CDR1 and CDR2 are SGHKS and YYEKEE (reference sequence).

This chain joins TRBV4-2 and TRBJ2-7; D gene unclear. The V end was cut by 0 bases, the J end by 2 bases, with 11 bases between. The CDR3 runs 15 residues. CDR1 and CDR2 (germline): LGHNA, YNFKEQ. The CDR3 spells CASSQDRAQAYEQYF. The CDR3 DNA reads TGTGCCAGCAGCCAAGATCGAGCCCAGGCCTACGAGCAGTACTTC.

CDR3 in DNA: TGTGCCAGCAGCGAAACTAGCAGATCAGATACGCAGTATTTT. This gives the protein CASSETSRSDTQYF. The chain couples TRBV9 to TRBJ2-3; TRBD2 is a possible D gene (6 bases). The CDR3 sequence is 14 residues long. Trimming pared 3 bases from V and 4 bases from J, leaving 12 bases between. In germline, CDR1 is SGDLS, CDR2 YYNGEE.

The chain combines TRBV18 with TRBJ2-1; no clear D gene. Trimming left V 0 bases short and J 9 bases short, with 18 bases between. CDR1 and CDR2 (germline): KGHSH, LQKENI. This CDR3 contains 16 residues. The CDR3 loop reads CASSPPQASVRGEQFF. CDR3 nucleotide sequence: TGTGCCAGCTCACCACCGCAAGCGTCGGTCCGTGGTGAGCAGTTCTTC.

The gene calls are TRBV19 and TRBJ2-5, with 10 bases that match TRBD1. This CDR3 is 13 amino acids long. Germline CDR1 reads LNHDA; CDR2 reads SQIVND (reference sequence). V lost 7 bases to trimming and J lost 5 bases; unmatched junction nucleotides: 4. The chain's CDR3 is CASTWTGGETQYF. Here the CDR3 DNA reads TGTGCCAGTACTTGGACAGGGGGGGAGACCCAGTACTTC.

This chain connects TRBV28 to TRBJ2-1; 7 nucleotides agree with TRBD1. This CDR3 is built from 14 residues. The ends lost 5 bases at V and 8 bases at J; junction bases unmatched: 9. Germline CDR1 and CDR2: MDHEN and SYDVKM. CDR3 sequence reads: CASSLSTGVDEQFF. CDR3 sequence (DNA): TGTGCCAGCAGTCTCTCTACAGGGGTGGATGAGCAGTTCTTC.

The rearrangement links TRBV7-3 to TRBJ2-3; TRBD1 agrees at 12 bases. CDR3 length equals 15 residues. Germline V gene sequence: CDR1 SGHTA, CDR2 FQGTGA. The ends lost 2 bases at V and 5 bases at J; junction bases unmatched: 2. DNA for the CDR3: TGTGCCAGCAGCTTAGGGACAGGGGGCCTAGATACGCAGTATTTT. Amino acid sequence: CASSLGTGGLDTQYF.